This T cell receptor (beta chain) stems from a study of blood T cell repertoires in COVID-19. Study at large: Samples taken during acute and convalescent COVID-19 were collected in the United States, Italy and Spain. T cells, B-cell-depleted T cells, or PBMCs supplied cDNA or gDNA.

The ends were cut back, 7 bases at V and 0 bases at J, with 10 bases in the middle. Germline V lookup: CDR1 SNHLY, CDR2 FYNNEI. The CDR3 sequence is 14 residues long. Under the authors' procedure: Quantification of nucleated cells was approximated via reference gene primer amplification. Sequencing was performed with immunoSEQ multiplex PCR; in TCRdb, only in-frame clones are kept and a portion is missing. The DNA was the basis for D and trimming; V, J and clone size are from that table. The table has about 110,000 clones, 88% seen once. The rearrangement uses TRBV2 and TRBJ2-1, with D possibly TRBD2 on 5 matching bases. The source is a human donor in a cohort sampled during active COVID-19. The sample comprised peripheral blood. CDR3 DNA: TGTGCCAGCATGCCGGGAAGCTCCTACAATGAGCAGTTCTTC. This encodes CASMPGSSYNEQFF.